Presented here are 6 T cell receptor beta chains from one specimen sequenced in a study of beta chain features in type 1 diabetes. General study findings and limits: Among all four CD4+ subsets, Type 1 diabetes patients had TCRB CDR3s that were moderately but significantly shorter.

Since all of the isolated RNA was reverse transcribed, expressed TCRB transcripts were what got sequenced. Sequencing used immunoSEQ multiplex PCR; TCRdb keeps in-frame clones, though not all of them. The sample consists of 600,000 or so clones, 9.5% to 15% of them appearing once. The antigens of these receptors remain unknown. Sample: naive CD4+ T cells from blood. The receptors were sampled from a man aged 25 to 40 with type 1 diabetes.

This clone was seen a handful of times. The V and J genes are TRBV10-3 and TRBJ2-7; D gene uncertain. The ends were cut back, 11 bases at V and 6 bases at J, with 14 bases in the middle. The CDR3 extends over 11 amino acids. CDR1 and CDR2 (germline): ENHRY, SYGVKD. The CDR3 coding sequence is TGTGCCTCCATCGGCGGTAGCGAGCAGTACTTC. The encoded protein is CASIGGSEQYF.

This clone turned up a few times. In DNA, the CDR3 is TGCGCCAGCAGCTTGGAGCCAGCGGGGGATACCTACGAGCAGTACTTC. As protein: CASSLEPAGDTYEQYF. The chain recombines TRBV5-1 with TRBJ2-7, with TRBD2 matching over 8 bases. CDR3 size: 16 residues. Germline loops: CDR1 SGHRS, CDR2 YFSETQ. The ends lost 0 bases at V and 2 bases at J; junction bases unmatched: 7.

The chain combines TRBV12-5 with TRBJ2-2, with 7 bases matching TRBD1. Per germline, CDR1 LGHNT and CDR2 FRNRAP. The CDR3 spans 15 residues. Trimming took 6 bases from V and 3 from J; bases not matched to a gene: 7. CDR3: CASGKGQSHTGELFF. The DNA of the CDR3 is TGTGCTAGTGGCAAGGGACAGTCTCACACCGGGGAGCTGTTTTTT.

The V gene is TRBV7-2, the J gene TRBJ2-1; 7 nucleotides line up with TRBD1. V shed 1 base, J shed 2 bases, and the junction held 2 bases outside the gene matches. There are 15 residues in the CDR3. Germline CDR1 and CDR2: SGHTA and FQGNSA. The CDR3 spells CASSLGTGPYNEQFF. DNA for the CDR3: TGTGCCAGCAGCTTAGGGACAGGTCCCTACAATGAGCAGTTCTTC.

This clone was seen a handful of times. The chain links TRBV4-3 to TRBJ2-7; D ambiguous. The CDR3 sequence is 13 residues long. Trimming removed 1 base from V and 3 bases from J, with 7 bases in between. In germline, CDR1 is LGHNA, CDR2 YSLEER. CDR3 loop: CASSQGIDYEQYF. CDR3 in DNA: TGCGCCAGCAGCCAAGGGATCGACTACGAGCAGTACTTC.

The chain uses TRBV28 and TRBJ1-6, with TRBD1 as a possible D gene (6 bases). CDR1 MDHEN and CDR2 SYDVKM come from the germline V gene. The CDR3 covers 14 residues. Between the trimmed V and J ends, which lost 6 bases and 7 bases, there was a span of 13 bases. The CDR3 region has the DNA TGTGCCAGCAGGAGTGGGGGCTACAATTCACCCCTCCACTTT. It specifies CASRSGGYNSPLHF. The full variable domain, with the rest looked up from reference TRBV28 and TRBJ1-6, is DVKVTQSSRYLVKRTGEKVFLECVQDMDHENMFWYRQDPGLGLRLIYFSYDVKMKEKGDIPEGYSVSREKKERFSLILESASTNQTSMYLCASRSGGYNSPLHFGNGTRLTVT.